The T cell receptor (beta chain) described here comes from a study of blood T cell repertoires in COVID-19. In the original analysis: Quantification of nucleated cells was approximated via reference gene primer amplification. TCRdb's copy holds only in-frame clones and misses some; the assay was immunoSEQ multiplex PCR. The V and J calls and clone size come from that table; D and trimming were worked out from the DNA. In the table there are some 150,000 clones, approximately 85% of which are singletons. Followed longitudinally, the Seattle patients had been enrolled during active infection. The TCR comes from a woman aged 55-69 years with COVID-19, enrolled during active disease. Material for sequencing was peripheral blood.

The CDR3 nucleotides read TGCGCCAGCAGCCAGGGGACAGGGGTCCTCCAGACCCAGTACTTC. Encoded protein: CASSQGTGVLQTQYF. The V call is TRBV4-3, the J call TRBJ2-5, with TRBD1 matching over 10 bases. The V gene's germline CDR1 is LGHNA and CDR2 YSLEER. The CDR3 has 15 residues. After removal of 3 bases from V and 6 bases from J, the junction contained 7 bases not matched to a gene.